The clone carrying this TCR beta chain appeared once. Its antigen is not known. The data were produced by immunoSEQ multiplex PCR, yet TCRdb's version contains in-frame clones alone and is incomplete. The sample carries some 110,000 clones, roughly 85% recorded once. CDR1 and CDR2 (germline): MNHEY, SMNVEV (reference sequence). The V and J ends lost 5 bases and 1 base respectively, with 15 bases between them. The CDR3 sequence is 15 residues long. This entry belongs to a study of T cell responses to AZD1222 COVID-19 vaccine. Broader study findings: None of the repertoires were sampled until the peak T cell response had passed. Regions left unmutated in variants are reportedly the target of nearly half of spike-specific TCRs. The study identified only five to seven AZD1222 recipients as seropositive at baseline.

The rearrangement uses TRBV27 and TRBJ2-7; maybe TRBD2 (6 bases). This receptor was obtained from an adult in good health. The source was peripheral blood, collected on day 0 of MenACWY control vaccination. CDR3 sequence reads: CASSAIAAGSYEQYF. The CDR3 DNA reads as TGTGCCAGCAGTGCTATAGCAGCGGGTTCCTACGAGCAGTACTTC.